Below, one TCR beta chain is given with its context. Its antigen remains unknown. The data were obtained in a study of cytomegalovirus exposure and HLA in healthy donors. The study's findings and limits: A few CMV-associated chains proved CMV antigen-specific in vitro. Some public TCRs appeared in many individuals, while most sequences were rare. TCR beta V segments were, for the most part, productive about 87% or about 30% of the time in an earlier analysis.

The PCR made use of 60 Vbeta and 13 Jbeta primers. Original analysis: About 10 million shared chains were among approximately 80 million unique TCR beta chains counted in a later analysis. TCRdb's copy holds only in-frame clones and misses some; the assay was immunoSEQ multiplex PCR. V, J and clone size reflect that table, while D and trimming were determined from the DNA. The sample lists 120,000 to 150,000 clones, approximately 78% occurring once. The TCR originated in a woman aged 40-49 years in good health and CMV-seropositive. The sequenced material came from PBMCs.

CDR3 region: CASTKGHSTVDTEAFF. The CDR3 nucleotides read TGCGCCAGCACTAAGGGACACTCGACTGTTGATACTGAAGCTTTCTTT. The chain has TRBV5-1 and TRBJ1-1, with TRBD1 as a possible D gene (6 bases). The CDR3 is 16 residues long. V was trimmed by 6 bases and J by 5 bases, leaving 23 bases between them. Per the germline V gene, CDR1 is SGHRS and CDR2 is YFSETQ. Full variable domain (missing parts from reference TRBV5-1 and TRBJ1-1): KAGVTQTPRYLIKTRGQQVTLSCSPISGHRSVSWYQQTPGQGLQFLFEYFSETQRNKGNFPGRFSGRQFSNSRSEMNVSTLELGDSALYLCASTKGHSTVDTEAFFGQGTRLTVV.